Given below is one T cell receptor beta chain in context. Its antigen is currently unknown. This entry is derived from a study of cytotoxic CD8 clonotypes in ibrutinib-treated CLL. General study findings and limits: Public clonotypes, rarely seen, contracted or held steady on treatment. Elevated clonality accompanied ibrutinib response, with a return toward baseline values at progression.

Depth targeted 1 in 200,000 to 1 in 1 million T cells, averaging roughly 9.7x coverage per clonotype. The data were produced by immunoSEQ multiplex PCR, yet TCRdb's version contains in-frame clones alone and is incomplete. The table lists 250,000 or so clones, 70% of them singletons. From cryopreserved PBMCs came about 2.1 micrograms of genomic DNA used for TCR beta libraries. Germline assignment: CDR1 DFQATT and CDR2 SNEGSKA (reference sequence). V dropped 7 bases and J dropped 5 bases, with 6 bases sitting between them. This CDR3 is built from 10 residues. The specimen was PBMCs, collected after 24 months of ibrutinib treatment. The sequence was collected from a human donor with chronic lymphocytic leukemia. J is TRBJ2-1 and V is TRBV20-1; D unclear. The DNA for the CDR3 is TGCAGTGTTAGGGACAATGAGCAGTTCTTC. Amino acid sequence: CSVRDNEQFF.